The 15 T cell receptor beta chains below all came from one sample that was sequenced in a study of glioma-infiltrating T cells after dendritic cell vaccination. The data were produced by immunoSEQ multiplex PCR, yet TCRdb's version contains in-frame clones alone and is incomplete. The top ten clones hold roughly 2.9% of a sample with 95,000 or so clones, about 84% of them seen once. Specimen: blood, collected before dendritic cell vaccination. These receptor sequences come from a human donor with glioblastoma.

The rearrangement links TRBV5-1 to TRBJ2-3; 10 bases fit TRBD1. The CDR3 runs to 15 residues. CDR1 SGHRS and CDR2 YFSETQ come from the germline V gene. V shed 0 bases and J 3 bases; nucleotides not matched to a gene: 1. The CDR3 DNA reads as TGCGCCAGCAGCTTGGGGGGACAGGGGACAGATACGCAGTATTTT. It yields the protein CASSLGGQGTDTQYF. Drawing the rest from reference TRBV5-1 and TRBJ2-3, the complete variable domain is KAGVTQTPRYLIKTRGQQVTLSCSPISGHRSVSWYQQTPGQGLQFLFEYFSETQRNKGNFPGRFSGRQFSNSRSEMNVSTLELGDSALYLCASSLGGQGTDTQYFGPGTRLTVL.

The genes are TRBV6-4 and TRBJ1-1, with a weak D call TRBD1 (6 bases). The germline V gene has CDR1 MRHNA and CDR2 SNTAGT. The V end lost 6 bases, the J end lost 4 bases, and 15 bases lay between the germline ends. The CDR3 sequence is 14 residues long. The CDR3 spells CASRTWGGGTEAFF. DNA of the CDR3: TGTGCCAGCAGGACGTGGGGAGGGGGCACTGAAGCTTTCTTT.

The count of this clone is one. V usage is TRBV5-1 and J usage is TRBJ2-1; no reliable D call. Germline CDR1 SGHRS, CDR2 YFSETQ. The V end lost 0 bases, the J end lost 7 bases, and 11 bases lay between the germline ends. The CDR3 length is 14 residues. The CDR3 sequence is CASSLVPGRNEQFF. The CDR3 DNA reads TGCGCCAGCAGCTTGGTACCAGGCAGAAATGAGCAGTTCTTC.

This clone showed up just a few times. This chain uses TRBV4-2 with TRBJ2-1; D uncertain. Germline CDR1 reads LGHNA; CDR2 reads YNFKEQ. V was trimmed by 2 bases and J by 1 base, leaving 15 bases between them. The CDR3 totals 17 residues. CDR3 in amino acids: CASSQRFGGDSYNEQFF. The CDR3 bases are TGTGCCAGCAGCCAACGGTTTGGCGGTGATTCCTACAATGAGCAGTTCTTC.

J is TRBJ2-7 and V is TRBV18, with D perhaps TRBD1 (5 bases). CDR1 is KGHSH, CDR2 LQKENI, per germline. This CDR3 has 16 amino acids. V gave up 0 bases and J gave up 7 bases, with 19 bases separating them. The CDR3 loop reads CASSPPTALALLEQYF. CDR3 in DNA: TGTGCCAGCTCACCACCGACAGCCCTCGCGTTATTGGAGCAGTACTTC.

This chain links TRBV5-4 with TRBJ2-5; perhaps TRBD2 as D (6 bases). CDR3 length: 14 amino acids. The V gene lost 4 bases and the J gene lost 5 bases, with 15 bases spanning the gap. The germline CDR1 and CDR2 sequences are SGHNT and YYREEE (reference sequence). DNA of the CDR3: TGTGCCAGCAGCCCCGGGGGTAGCGAGGAGACCCAGTACTTC. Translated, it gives CASSPGGSEETQYF.

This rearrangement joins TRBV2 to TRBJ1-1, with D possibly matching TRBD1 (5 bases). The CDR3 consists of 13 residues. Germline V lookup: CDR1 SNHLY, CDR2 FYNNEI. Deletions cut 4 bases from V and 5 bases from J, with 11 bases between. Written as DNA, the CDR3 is TGTGCCAGCAGTGCAGGGATTTGGACTGAAGCTTTCTTT. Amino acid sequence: CASSAGIWTEAFF. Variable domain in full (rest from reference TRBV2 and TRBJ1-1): EPEVTQTPSHQVTQMGQEVILRCVPISNHLYFYWYRQILGQKVEFLVSFYNNEISEKSEIFDDQFSVERPDGSNFTLKIRSTKLEDSAMYFCASSAGIWTEAFFGQGTRLTVV.

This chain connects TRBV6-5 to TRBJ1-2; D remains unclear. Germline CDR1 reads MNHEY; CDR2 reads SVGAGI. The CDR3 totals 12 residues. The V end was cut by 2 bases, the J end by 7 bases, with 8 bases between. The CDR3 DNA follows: TGTGCCAGCAGTTACGCGGGCTTTGGCTACACCTTC. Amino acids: CASSYAGFGYTF.

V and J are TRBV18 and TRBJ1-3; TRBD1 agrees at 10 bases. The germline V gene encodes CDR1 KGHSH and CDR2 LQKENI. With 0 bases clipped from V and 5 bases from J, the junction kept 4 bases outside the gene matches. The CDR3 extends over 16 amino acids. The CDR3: CASSPPVGQGRNTIYF. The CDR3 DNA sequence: TGTGCCAGCTCACCACCGGTGGGACAGGGGAGAAACACCATATATTTT.

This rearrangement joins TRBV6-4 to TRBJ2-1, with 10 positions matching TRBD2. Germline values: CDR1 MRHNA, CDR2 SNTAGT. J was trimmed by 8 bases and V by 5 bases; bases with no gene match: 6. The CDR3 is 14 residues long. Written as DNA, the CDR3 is TGTGCCAGCAGTTTAGCGGGAGGCTTCGATGAGCAGTTCTTC. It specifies CASSLAGGFDEQFF.

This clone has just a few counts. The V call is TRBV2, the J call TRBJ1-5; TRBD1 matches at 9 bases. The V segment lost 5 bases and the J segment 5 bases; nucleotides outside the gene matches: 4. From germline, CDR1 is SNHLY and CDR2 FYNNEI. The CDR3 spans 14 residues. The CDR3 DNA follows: TGTGCCAGCAGTCCTACAGGGGGCGATCAGCCCCAGCATTTT. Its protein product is CASSPTGGDQPQHF.

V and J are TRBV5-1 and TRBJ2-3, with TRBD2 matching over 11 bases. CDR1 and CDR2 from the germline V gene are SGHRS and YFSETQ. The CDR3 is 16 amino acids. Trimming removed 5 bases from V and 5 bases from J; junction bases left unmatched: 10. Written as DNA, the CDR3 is TGCGCCAGCAGGCAGCCGGGACTAGCGGAATTAGATACGCAGTATTTT. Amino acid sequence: CASRQPGLAELDTQYF.

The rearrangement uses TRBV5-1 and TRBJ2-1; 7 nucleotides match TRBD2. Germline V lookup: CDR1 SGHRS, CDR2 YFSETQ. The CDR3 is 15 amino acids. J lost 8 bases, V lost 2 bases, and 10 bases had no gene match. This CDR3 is CASSFLRGSEDEQFF. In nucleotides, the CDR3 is TGCGCCAGCAGCTTTCTTCGCGGGAGCGAGGATGAGCAGTTCTTC.

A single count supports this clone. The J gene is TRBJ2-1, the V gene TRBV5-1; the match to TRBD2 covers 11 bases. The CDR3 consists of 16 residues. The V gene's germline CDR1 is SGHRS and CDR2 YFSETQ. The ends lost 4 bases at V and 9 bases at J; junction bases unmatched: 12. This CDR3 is CASSLGQTSGEVEQFF. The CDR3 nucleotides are TGCGCCAGCAGCCTAGGTCAGACTAGCGGGGAGGTTGAGCAGTTCTTC.

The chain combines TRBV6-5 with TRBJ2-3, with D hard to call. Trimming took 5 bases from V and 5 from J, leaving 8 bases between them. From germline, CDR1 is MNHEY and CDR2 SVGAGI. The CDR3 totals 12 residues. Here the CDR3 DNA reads TGTGCCAGCAGTCGAGGAAGAGATACGCAGTATTTT. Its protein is CASSRGRDTQYF.